One sample yielded the 7 T cell receptor beta chains listed below, sequenced in a study of cytomegalovirus exposure and HLA in healthy donors (dated by TCRdb to about 2017). The method behind the library was the immunoSEQ multiplex PCR assay. The multiplex PCR relied on a mix of 60 forward primers for TCR Vbeta segments and 13 reverse primers for TCR Jbeta segments. TCRdb holds this immuneACCESS table with in-frame rearrangements only. Some clones are missing; in checked studies, unresolved V genes explain under half, and the rest has no known cause. This sample lists 110,000 to 150,000 clones; 70% to 80% were detected once. The top ten constitute about 3.4% of the sample. Sequenced material: PBMCs. These receptor sequences come from a female donor in good health and CMV-seronegative.

The CDR3 sequence: CAWSVGRDQPQHF. CDR3 bases: TGTGCCTGGAGTGTAGGGAGAGATCAGCCCCAGCATTTT. The chain uses TRBV30 and TRBJ1-5; no definite D call. Trimming removed 0 bases from V and 5 bases from J, with 8 bases in between. CDR3 length: 13 amino acids. The germline V gene has CDR1 GTSNPN and CDR2 SVGIG (reference sequence). Combining the CDR3 with reference TRBV30 and TRBJ1-5 gives the whole variable domain SQTIHQWPATLVQPVGSPLSLECTVEGTSNPNLYWYRQAAGRGLQLLFYSVGIGQISSEVPQNLSASRPQDRQFILSSKKLLLSDSGFYLCAWSVGRDQPQHFGDGTRLSIL.

This rearrangement joins TRBV28 to TRBJ2-1, with D tentatively TRBD1 (5 bases). From germline, CDR1 is MDHEN and CDR2 SYDVKM. V was pared by 6 bases and J by 6 bases, with 12 bases between. The CDR3 contains 13 residues. The CDR3 region has the DNA TGTGCCAGCAGCCGTATAGGGGCCAATGAGCAGTTCTTC. The encoded protein is CASSRIGANEQFF.

This chain links TRBV7-9 with TRBJ2-1; D not resolved. Germline-derived CDR1 and CDR2 are SEHNR and FQNEAQ (reference sequence). The V end lost 3 bases, the J end lost 9 bases, and 6 bases lay between the germline ends. This CDR3 contains 11 residues. CDR3 sequence: CASSLTREQFF. The CDR3 DNA reads TGTGCCAGCAGCTTGACTCGTGAGCAGTTCTTC.

V is TRBV1 and J is TRBJ2-2; whether TRBD2, the table's D call, matches the DNA was not checked. TRBV1 counts as a pseudogene. This CDR3 comprises 16 residues. CDR3 nucleotides: TGCACCAGCAGTGGACTAGCGGGAGGTGACACCGGGGAGCTGTTTTTT. Its protein is CTSSGLAGGDTGELFF.

This clone was detected once. The CDR3 loop is CASTGLAGYNEQFF. DNA of the CDR3: TGTGCCAGCACCGGACTAGCGGGGTACAATGAGCAGTTCTTC. The chain carries TRBV5-6 and TRBJ2-1, with 12 bases matching TRBD2. Germline V lookup: CDR1 SGHDT, CDR2 YYEEEE. Germline trimming cut 6 bases from V and 4 bases from J; bases unmatched to any gene: 2. This CDR3 has 14 amino acids.

In its sample, this clone was seen once. This chain joins TRBV30 and TRBJ1-3; unclear D gene. CDR1 and CDR2 (germline): GTSNPN, SVGIG (reference sequence). Trimming took off 3 bases at V and 2 bases at J, with 14 bases between the two ends. CDR3 size: 15 residues. CDR3 sequence: CAWRMIRGAGNTIYF. The CDR3 DNA sequence: TGTGCCTGGAGGATGATACGGGGTGCTGGAAACACCATATATTTT.

This chain uses TRBV7-6 with TRBJ2-5; possibly TRBD1 for D (5 bases). The CDR3 is made up of 16 amino acids. V was shortened by 1 base and J by 2 bases, with 14 bases between the two germline ends. The germline CDR1 and CDR2 sequences are SGHVS and FNYEAQ. The CDR3 region has the DNA TGTGCCAGCAGCTTAGGGCCAGGGCTATTACAAGAGACCCAGTACTTC. Its protein product is CASSLGPGLLQETQYF. Full variable domain (rest looked up from reference TRBV7-6 and TRBJ2-5): GAGVSQSPRYKVTKRGQDVALRCDPISGHVSLYWYRQALGQGPEFLTYFNYEAQQDKSGLPNDRFSAERPEGSISTLTIQRTEQRDSAMYRCASSLGPGLLQETQYFGPGTRLLVL.